This TCR beta chain derives from a study of cytomegalovirus exposure and HLA in healthy donors. Using immunoSEQ multiplex PCR, the repertoire was profiled, and TCRdb retains in-frame clones only, with some absent. This sample yields 250,000 to 400,000 clones, of which roughly 90% are seen a single time; 0.9% to 1% belongs to the top ten. Germline CDR1 reads SGHRS; CDR2 reads YFSETQ. V dropped 0 bases and J dropped 0 bases, with 10 bases sitting between them. The CDR3 is made up of 16 amino acids. As to this clone: The antigen is undetermined.

Findings of the study overall: CMV antigen specificity of three CMV-associated chains was confirmed in vitro.

This receptor was obtained from a man between 25 and 39 years old in good health and CMV-seronegative. V and J are TRBV5-1 and TRBJ2-4, with a weak D call TRBD1 (5 bases). The sample consisted of PBMCs. CDR3 sequence reads: CASSLGAGLAKNIQYF. CDR3 in DNA: TGCGCCAGCAGCTTGGGAGCAGGGTTAGCCAAAAACATTCAGTACTTC.